This T cell receptor (beta chain) was sequenced during a study of blood T cell repertoires in COVID-19. The assay was immunoSEQ multiplex PCR, and TCRdb's table has in-frame clones only and misses some. The profile shows 250,000 to 400,000 clones, 85% of them singletons. V was cut by 9 bases and J by 5 bases, with 13 bases left in between. The length of the CDR3 is 13 residues. Germline CDR1 MDHEN, CDR2 SYDVKM. The TCR sequence derives from a woman younger than 45 who had been exposed to COVID-19. What was sequenced was PBMCs or T cells enriched from blood (not recorded which). The V gene is TRBV28, the J gene TRBJ1-4; the D is unclear. The CDR3 here is CASSTSLNEKLFF. The CDR3 bases are TGTGCCAGTTCGACTTCTCTGAATGAAAAACTGTTTTTT. Filled out from reference TRBV28 and TRBJ1-4, the complete variable domain reads DVKVTQSSRYLVKRTGEKVFLECVQDMDHENMFWYRQDPGLGLRLIYFSYDVKMKEKGDIPEGYSVSREKKERFSLILESASTNQTSMYLCASSTSLNEKLFFGSGTQLSVL.